The T cell receptor beta chain under discussion was sequenced for a study of blood T cell repertoires in COVID-19 (dated by TCRdb to the early 2020s). Concerning the study at large: Samples from collaborators originated in the United States, Italy and Spain and spanned both the acute and convalescent phases of COVID-19. The prospective study material was composed of cDNA or gDNA derived from T cells, B-cell-depleted T cells, or PBMCs. Deeply sampled blood TCRbeta repertoires from subjects exposed to, actively infected with, or recovered from COVID-19 were included in the dataset. The repertoires were released in a freely available public database meant as a resource for research on the immune response to SARS-CoV-2. Samples came from the ongoing ImmuneRACE study (first 160 participants) plus 1,254 subjects from 6 global collaborators. Nearly every sample came with metadata listing a de-identified subject ID, COVID-19 status, age in years and sex. HLA class I and class II types, where available, came from metadata supplied by the sample provider rather than from assay-based typing.

The research as a whole found: The quantity of clinical and demographic metadata differed by source and by participant and was supplied without curation.

TCRbeta CDR3 regions were amplified from genomic DNA by means of the immunoSEQ Assay, a bias-controlled multiplex PCR. The source study handled its data this way. Within the assay, amplification of reference gene primers was used to estimate how many nucleated cells each sample contained. To quantify the absolute abundance of each unique TCRbeta CDR3 rearrangement, sequence reads were collapsed and filtered. For each sample, productive Simpson clonality was calculated as the square root of Simpson's diversity index across productive rearrangements. Sourced from immuneACCESS, this table was stored by TCRdb with only in-frame sequences that have V and J called. A share of the clones is absent; for the studies checked, an unresolved V gene accounts for under half, and the remainder has no known explanation. That table gives V, J and clone size, and the DNA gave D and trimming. This sample lists fewer than 350,000 clones; more than 80% were detected once. The ten largest clones represent 6.8% of the sample.

One collaborating source in Seattle enrolled patients while the patients were actively infected and followed the patients over time throughout the course of disease. Each collaborating institution followed its own protocols to collect whole blood in K2EDTA tubes. For TCRbeta analysis, collaborators shipped samples as frozen whole blood, isolated PBMCs, or DNA extracted from either of those sample types. The germline V gene (reference sequence) gives CDR1 as SEHNR and CDR2 as FQNEAQ. Taken from cysteine to phenylalanine, the CDR3 has 16 residues. Of all the DNA, just the CDR3 is kept, 48 bases in frame from base 1. V sheds 5 bases and J sheds 0 bases, leaving 14 bases between their ends. Note on this clone: Its antigen specificity is not known. No quality values exist for individual bases; no much larger clone is one base distant.

The chain is encoded by TRBV7-9 joined to TRBJ2-1; TRBD2 might be the D gene, on 6 matching bases. The sample taken for sequencing was peripheral blood. The sequence derives from a woman aged 25 to 39 with COVID-19, enrolled during active disease. CDR3 reads: CASSPRGGTSYNEQFF. The DNA sequence reads TGTGCCAGCAGCCCACGGGGCGGGACCTCCTACAATGAGCAGTTCTTC.